Presented here are 17 T cell receptor beta chains from one specimen sequenced in a study of yellow fever vaccine responses in identical twins. Using its own MiXCR run on the RT-PCR reads, TCRdb lists one record per CDR3 protein. The table records 450 to 550 distinct CDR3 sequences, roughly 84% of them present only once. The specimen comprised T cells from blood (PBMCs), unsorted or a sorted subset (not recorded which), sampled before or after yellow fever vaccination (not recorded which). These receptor sequences come from a female donor who received the yellow fever vaccine.

This clonotype appeared once. The germline gene is not matched at one end of the junction; a read error may be the cause. The J gene is TRBJ1-2, the V gene TRBV11-2; D is perhaps TRBD1 (5 bases). The germline CDR1 and CDR2 sequences are SGHAT and FQNNGV. This CDR3 is 14 amino acids long. CDR3 in DNA: TGTGCCAGCACCTTAGGAGGGGCGGATAATGGCTACACCTTC. Protein: CASTLGGADNGYTF. Combining the CDR3 with reference TRBV11-2 and TRBJ1-2 gives the whole variable domain EAGVAQSPRYKIIEKRQSVAFWCNPISGHATLYWYQQILGQGPKLLIQFQNNGVVDDSQLPKDRFSAERLKGVDSTLKIQPAKLEDSAVYLCASTLGGADNGYTFGSGTRLTVV.

The CDR3 coding sequence is TGCGCCAGCAGCCAAGAGGGACCTAACACCGGGGAGCTGTTTTTT. Its protein product is CASSQEGPNTGELFF. The V call is TRBV4-3, the J call TRBJ2-2; D is tentatively TRBD1 or TRBD2 (5 bases each). V lost 0 bases to trimming and J lost 2 bases, with 7 bases between them. This CDR3 spans 15 amino acids. Germline V lookup: CDR1 LGHNA, CDR2 YSLEER.

In this sample, this clonotype turned up once. The gene calls are TRBV5-1 and TRBJ2-1; D is undetermined. The ends were cut back, 0 bases at V and 4 bases at J, with 8 bases in the middle. The length of the CDR3 is 14 residues. In germline, CDR1 is SGHRS, CDR2 YFSETQ. CDR3 in amino acids: CASSLDQLYNEQFF. The DNA of the CDR3 is TGCGCCAGCAGCTTGGACCAGCTGTACAATGAGCAGTTCTTC.

This chain uses TRBV5-1 with TRBJ1-3; D is perhaps TRBD1 (5 bases). This CDR3 has 16 residues. The V end lost 0 bases, the J end lost 0 bases, and 10 bases lay between the germline ends. Germline CDR1 SGHRS, CDR2 YFSETQ. The CDR3 coding sequence is TGCGCCAGCAGCTTGGAGGGGCCTCACTCTGGAAACACCATATATTTT. It specifies CASSLEGPHSGNTIYF.

The chain links TRBV11-1 to TRBJ1-1, with TRBD1 matching 7 bases. Germline CDR1 is SGHAT and CDR2 is FQDESV (reference sequence). V lost 1 base to trimming and J lost 0 bases; unmatched junction nucleotides: 2. This CDR3 spans 15 amino acids. The chain's CDR3 is CASSLVGGVNTEAFF. CDR3 in DNA: TGTGCCAGCAGCTTAGTAGGGGGCGTGAACACTGAAGCTTTCTTT.

The V gene is TRBV5-1, the J gene TRBJ2-1; TRBD2 agrees at 8 bases. V shed 4 bases, J shed 0 bases, and the junction held 3 bases outside the gene matches. The germline V gene has CDR1 SGHRS and CDR2 YFSETQ. The CDR3 is made up of 15 amino acids. The DNA for the CDR3 is TGCGCCAGCAGCCCAACTAGCGGCTCCTACAATGAGCAGTTCTTC. Its protein is CASSPTSGSYNEQFF.

The V and J genes are TRBV20-1 and TRBJ1-1, with a weak D call TRBD1 (5 bases). Germline V lookup: CDR1 DFQATT, CDR2 SNEGSKA (reference sequence). The CDR3 spans 15 residues. V was trimmed by 0 bases and J by 1 base, leaving 12 bases between them. The CDR3 DNA reads as TGCAGTGCTAGAGATCCTTCTGGGGCGAACACTGAAGCTTTCTTT. Its protein is CSARDPSGANTEAFF.

The rearrangement links TRBV11-2 to TRBJ2-7, with 8 bases matching TRBD1. J was trimmed by 7 bases and V by 2 bases; bases with no gene match: 10. Germline values: CDR1 SGHAT, CDR2 FQNNGV. The CDR3 extends over 15 amino acids. The CDR3 nucleotides read TGTGCCAGCAGCTTATCAGGACAGGGAGGAGAGGAGCAGTACTTC. Translated: CASSLSGQGGEEQYF.

This clonotype was picked up a small number of times. This chain uses TRBV5-1 with TRBJ1-1; a possible D gene is TRBD1 (6 bases). Germline CDR1 SGHRS, CDR2 YFSETQ. Trimming pared 4 bases from V and 1 base from J, leaving 11 bases between. The CDR3 is 14 amino acids. CDR3 protein: CASSRGGRNTEAFF. The CDR3, as DNA: TGCGCCAGCAGCCGGGGGGGCAGGAACACTGAAGCTTTCTTT.

The chain has TRBV7-4 and TRBJ1-1; a weak D match, TRBD1 (5 bases). Germline V lookup: CDR1 SGHVT, CDR2 SQSDAQ. Between the trimmed V and J ends, which lost 5 bases and 0 bases, there was a span of 16 bases. This CDR3 has 16 amino acids. The CDR3 bases are TGTGCCAGCAGCCTCGCGGGGGAGGCGATGAACACTGAAGCTTTCTTT. Its translation: CASSLAGEAMNTEAFF. Full variable domain (remainder filled in from reference TRBV7-4 and TRBJ1-1): GAGVSQSPRYKVAKRGRDVALRCDSISGHVTLYWYRQTLGQGSEVLTYSQSDAQRDKSGRPSGRFSAERPERSVSTLKIQRTEQGDSAVYLCASSLAGEAMNTEAFFGQGTRLTVV.

The chain recombines TRBV29-1 with TRBJ1-2; D gene ambiguous. Trimming stripped 7 bases from V and 3 bases from J, with 9 bases between. Germline-derived CDR1 and CDR2 are SQVTM and ANQGSEA. The CDR3 consists of 11 residues. CDR3 amino acids: CSAVQDYGYTF. For the CDR3, the DNA is TGCAGCGCCGTACAAGACTATGGCTACACCTTC.

The CDR3 nucleotides read TGTGCCAGCAGTACCCTCCTAGCAGATGGCTACACCTTC. It translates to CASSTLLADGYTF. The chain employs TRBV7-9 and TRBJ1-2, with D hard to call. The CDR3 has 13 amino acids. CDR1 is SEHNR, CDR2 FQNEAQ, per germline (reference sequence). The V and J ends lost 6 bases and 6 bases respectively, with 14 bases between them.

This sequence joins TRBV3-1 and TRBJ2-7; D is possibly TRBD2 (5 bases). Germline V lookup: CDR1 LGHDT, CDR2 YNNKEL (reference sequence). The CDR3 extends over 14 amino acids. Trimming took off 0 bases at V and 5 bases at J, with 11 bases between the two ends. The CDR3 DNA is TGTGCCAGCAGCCAAGATTCACGAGGGAACGAGCAGTACTTC. It encodes CASSQDSRGNEQYF.

The gene calls are TRBV13 and TRBJ2-3; no definite D call. The germline gives CDR1 PRHDT, CDR2 FYEKMQ (reference sequence). V dropped 7 bases and J dropped 5 bases, with 16 bases sitting between them. This CDR3 region has 14 residues. CDR3 sequence (DNA): TGTGCCAGCAAGTCCAGCGCAGTCCTAGATACGCAGTATTTT. Translating gives CASKSSAVLDTQYF.

The chain employs TRBV6-1 and TRBJ1-1; the D gene is possibly TRBD1 (5 bases). The germline V and J ends were trimmed by 4 bases and 12 bases, with 18 bases remaining between them. This CDR3 is 13 amino acids long. In germline, CDR1 is MNHNS, CDR2 SASEGT. The CDR3 sequence: CASSVMGGGSTFF. CDR3 nucleotides: TGTGCCAGCAGTGTTATGGGGGGTGGCTCAACTTTCTTT.

V is TRBV10-3 and J is TRBJ2-1, with 9 bases aligning to TRBD2. Germline V lookup: CDR1 ENHRY, CDR2 SYGVKD. V lost 0 bases and J lost 14; bases outside the gene matches: 8. This CDR3 has 14 residues. CDR3: CAISESVQGLAEFF. CDR3 coding DNA: TGTGCCATCAGTGAGTCCGTTCAGGGACTAGCAGAGTTCTTC.

CDR3: CSASSGPNYNEQFF. The CDR3, as DNA: TGCAGTGCCAGCAGCGGGCCTAACTACAATGAGCAGTTCTTC. The genes are TRBV20-1 and TRBJ2-1; D may be TRBD2 (6 bases). Germline CDR1 is DFQATT and CDR2 is SNEGSKA (reference sequence). CDR3 length equals 14 residues. V was clipped by 6 bases and J by 3 bases, with 15 bases between them.